A selection of T cell receptor beta chains follows, all from one sample in a study of T cell responses to AZD1222 COVID-19 vaccine. Produced via immunoSEQ multiplex PCR; TCRdb's table is partial and in-frame only. The data hold 100,000 to 150,000 clones, with about nine tenths observed a single time. Sequences were derived from peripheral blood, sampled on day 0 of AZD1222 vaccination. All receptors derive from an adult in good health. Each CDR3 is given with its conserved first and last residue. The D gene is left open where the match is weak. For some rows the clone size is stated as once, few or many, or as a class when expanded; others skip it.

V	J	size	D	CDR3	DNA
TRBV4-1	TRBJ2-7	once	NA	CASSQLPGTKAYEQYF	TGCGCCAGCAGCCAACTCCCGGGCACAAAGGCTTACGAGCAGTACTTC
TRBV6-2/TRBV6-3	TRBJ2-7	few	TRBD2	CASNPRRPSGGEQYF	TGTGCCAGCAACCCCCGGCGCCCGAGCGGGGGAGAGCAGTACTTC
TRBV18	TRBJ2-1	NA	TRBD2	CASSPPVSGRQFF	TGTGCCAGCTCACCACCGGTTAGCGGGAGGCAGTTCTTC
TRBV6-2/TRBV6-3	TRBJ2-3	NA	TRBD2	CASSYGREARPTQYF	TGTGCCAGCAGTTACGGCCGGGAGGCCCGTCCTACGCAGTATTTT
TRBV28	TRBJ2-6	NA	NA	CASSQSGASGANVLTF	TGTGCCAGCAGTCAGTCGGGGGCTTCTGGGGCCAACGTCCTGACTTTC
TRBV6-2/TRBV6-3	TRBJ2-7	NA	NA	CASSSSGGPSYEQYF	TGTGCCAGCAGCTCCAGTGGCGGGCCATCCTACGAGCAGTACTTC
TRBV18	TRBJ2-3	NA	NA	CASSPPIATDTQYF	TGTGCCAGCTCACCACCGATAGCCACAGATACGCAGTATTTT
TRBV7-6	TRBJ2-7	few	NA	CASSLAPGSYEQYF	TGTGCCAGCAGCTTAGCCCCGGGGTCCTACGAGCAGTACTTC
TRBV19	TRBJ1-1	NA	TRBD1	CASSPPAGQGRTEAFF	TGTGCCAGTAGCCCCCCGGCCGGACAGGGCAGAACTGAAGCTTTCTTT
TRBV28	TRBJ1-5	NA	NA	CASSLVYQPQHF	TGTGCCAGCAGCCTAGTATATCAGCCCCAGCATTTT
TRBV2	TRBJ1-5	once	NA	CASSEAGLQPQHF	TGTGCCAGCAGTGAAGCAGGGCTTCAGCCCCAGCATTTT
TRBV2	TRBJ1-1	NA	NA	CASSVLPVNTEAFF	TGTGCCAGCAGTGTCTTACCCGTCAACACTGAAGCTTTCTTT
TRBV18	TRBJ1-5	NA	NA	CASSPLQEDQPQHF	TGTGCCAGCTCACCACTACAGGAGGATCAGCCCCAGCATTTT
TRBV11-1	TRBJ2-7	NA	NA	CASSDDGGFGAYEQYF	TGTGCCAGCAGCGACGACGGAGGGTTCGGAGCCTACGAGCAGTACTTC
TRBV4-1	TRBJ2-7	NA	TRBD1	CASSQPRQGTGEQYF	TGCGCCAGCAGCCAACCGAGACAGGGGACGGGGGAGCAGTACTTC
TRBV5-4	TRBJ2-3	NA	TRBD1	CASSSTGWLDTQYF	TGTGCCAGCAGCTCGACAGGGTGGTTGGATACGCAGTATTTT
TRBV5-1	TRBJ2-2	NA	TRBD2	CASSPAPGGNTGELFF	TGCGCCAGCAGCCCTGCCCCGGGGGGGAACACCGGGGAGCTGTTTTTT
TRBV7-3	TRBJ2-1	NA	TRBD2	CASSLKVGTTNNEQFF	TGTGCCAGCAGCTTAAAGGTGGGGACTACCAACAATGAGCAGTTCTTC
TRBV27	TRBJ1-5	NA	NA	CASPYGDYGVQPQHF	TGTGCCAGCCCTTATGGGGACTATGGGGTTCAGCCCCAGCATTTT
TRBV5-5	TRBJ2-7	few	NA	CASSLEQGRREQYF	TGTGCCAGCAGCTTGGAACAGGGAAGGCGCGAGCAGTACTTC
TRBV29-1	TRBJ2-3	once	TRBD1	CSVDQGAGTDTQYF	TGCAGCGTGGATCAGGGGGCCGGCACAGATACGCAGTATTTT
TRBV2	TRBJ2-5	NA	TRBD2	CASSGSSGSGETQYF	TGTGCCAGCAGTGGCTCTAGCGGGAGTGGGGAGACCCAGTACTTC
TRBV27	TRBJ2-1	NA	TRBD2	CASSFGPPKRGPIHNEQFF	TGTGCCAGCAGTTTCGGGCCCCCCAAGCGGGGCCCAATCCACAATGAGCAGTTCTTC